This T cell receptor (beta chain) was obtained from a study of patients and donors after allogeneic stem cell transplantation. V was clipped by 5 bases and J by 3 bases; unmatched bases: 5. The CDR3 sequence is 15 residues long. TCRdb passed the RT-PCR reads through MiXCR, listing each CDR3 protein once. The table records some 92,000 distinct CDR3 sequences, around 46% of them present only once. The sequence was obtained from a human donor who was either an allogeneic HSCT recipient or a stem cell or donor lymphocyte infusion donor (not recorded which). It is not recorded whose cells these are; they may come from a transplant donor. The specimen sequenced was blood, either unsorted or a sorted T cell fraction (not recorded which). The chain employs TRBV12-3 or TRBV12-4 and TRBJ2-4; 9 bases map to TRBD2. The DNA of the CDR3 is TGTGCCAGCAGTCCTAGCGGGATCGGCAAAAACATTCAGTACTTC. Translating it yields CASSPSGIGKNIQYF.